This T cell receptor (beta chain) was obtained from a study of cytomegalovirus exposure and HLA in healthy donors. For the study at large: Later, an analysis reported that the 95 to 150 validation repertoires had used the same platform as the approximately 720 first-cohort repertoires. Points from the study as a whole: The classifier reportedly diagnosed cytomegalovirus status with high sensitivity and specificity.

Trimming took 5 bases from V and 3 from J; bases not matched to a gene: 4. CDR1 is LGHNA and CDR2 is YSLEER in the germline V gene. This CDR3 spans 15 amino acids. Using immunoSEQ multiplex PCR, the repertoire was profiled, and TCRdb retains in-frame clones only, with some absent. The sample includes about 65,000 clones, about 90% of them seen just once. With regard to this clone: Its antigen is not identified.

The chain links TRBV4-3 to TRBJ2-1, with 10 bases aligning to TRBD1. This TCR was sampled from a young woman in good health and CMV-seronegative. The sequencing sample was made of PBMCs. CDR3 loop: CASSLDRGDYNEQFF. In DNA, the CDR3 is TGCGCCAGCAGCTTGGACAGGGGGGACTACAATGAGCAGTTCTTC.